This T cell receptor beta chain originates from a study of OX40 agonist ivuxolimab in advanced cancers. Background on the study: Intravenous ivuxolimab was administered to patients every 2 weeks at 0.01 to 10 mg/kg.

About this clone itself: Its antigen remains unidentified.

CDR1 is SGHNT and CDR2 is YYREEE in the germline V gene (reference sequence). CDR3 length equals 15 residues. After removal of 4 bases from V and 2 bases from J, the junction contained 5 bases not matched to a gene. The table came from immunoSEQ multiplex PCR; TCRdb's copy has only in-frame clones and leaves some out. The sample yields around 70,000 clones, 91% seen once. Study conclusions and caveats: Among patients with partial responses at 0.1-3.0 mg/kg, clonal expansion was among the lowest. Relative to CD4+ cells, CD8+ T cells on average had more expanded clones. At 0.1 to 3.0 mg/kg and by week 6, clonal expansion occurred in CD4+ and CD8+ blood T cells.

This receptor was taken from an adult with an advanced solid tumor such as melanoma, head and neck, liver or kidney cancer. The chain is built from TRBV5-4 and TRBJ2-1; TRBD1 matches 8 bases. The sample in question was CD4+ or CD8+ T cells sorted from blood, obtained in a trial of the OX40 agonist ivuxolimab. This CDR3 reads CASSLIQGAYNEQFF. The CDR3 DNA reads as TGTGCCAGCAGCCTGATACAGGGGGCCTACAATGAGCAGTTCTTC.